This T cell receptor beta chain comes out of a study of response to subunit inactivated influenza vaccine. Findings and caveats of the study: Only a handful of new T cells, the authors suggested, are recruited with each seasonal influenza vaccination.

Germline V CDR1 and CDR2: DFQATT, SNEGSKA (reference sequence). With V trimmed by 5 bases and J by 6 bases, 22 bases remained unmatched. The CDR3 covers 18 residues. This clonotype was picked up a small number of times. Its cognate antigen is unknown. TCRdb analysed the RT-PCR reads with MiXCR anew, one entry per CDR3 protein. The sample lists hundreds of thousands of distinct CDR3 sequences, roughly 8.2% occurring once. The V gene is TRBV20-1, the J gene TRBJ2-3; 8 bases align to TRBD2. The sequencing used PBMCs from blood, collected approximately 25 months after vaccination. The receptor comes from a man in his fifties or sixties who received an inactivated influenza vaccine. The CDR3 here is CSAGEPTGGALTRDTQYF. The CDR3 nucleotides read TGCAGTGCTGGCGAGCCCACCGGGGGGGCACTTACTAGGGATACGCAGTATTTT.